Each of the 17 T cell receptor beta chains below was sequenced from the same sample in a study of blood T cell repertoires in COVID-19. Assay: immunoSEQ multiplex PCR; the TCRdb copy retains only in-frame clones and omits some. The data contain 140,000 to 150,000 clones, roughly 80% of them seen just once; the ten biggest clones take up approximately 3.4%. Material: peripheral blood. Receptor source: a man in his sixties or seventies who had recovered from COVID-19.

The sample holds one count of this clone. The CDR3 DNA reads as TGTGCCAGCAGCCAAGGGCAGAACACCGGGGAGCTGTTTTTT. Its translation: CASSQGQNTGELFF. This chain links TRBV3-1 (or the pseudogene TRBV3-2) with TRBJ2-2; D is ambiguous. Germline-derived CDR1 and CDR2 are LGHDT and YNNKEL (reference sequence). Trimming pared 1 base from V and 1 base from J, leaving 4 bases between. There are 14 residues in the CDR3.

The chain uses TRBV5-6 and TRBJ2-1, with 9 bases identical to TRBD2. The CDR3 loop spans 17 amino acids. Germline V lookup: CDR1 SGHDT, CDR2 YYEEEE. The V gene end was trimmed by 2 bases and the J gene end by 0 bases; junction bases not matched to a gene: 6. The CDR3 DNA sequence: TGTGCCAGCAGCTTCCCTAGCGGGATTAACTCCTACAATGAGCAGTTCTTC. Its protein is CASSFPSGINSYNEQFF.

The chain carries TRBV2 and TRBJ1-2, with 8 bases identical to TRBD1. Trimming cost V 4 bases and J 4 bases; bases outside gene matches: 5. Germline CDR1 SNHLY, CDR2 FYNNEI. This CDR3 region has 14 residues. The CDR3 reads CASSGPGQAYGYTF. The DNA for the CDR3 is TGTGCCAGCAGTGGCCCGGGACAGGCCTATGGCTACACCTTC.

This clone showed up just once. The chain employs TRBV5-4 and TRBJ2-7; unclear D gene. Germline V lookup: CDR1 SGHNT, CDR2 YYREEE (reference sequence). Trimming cost V 0 bases and J 5 bases, with 15 bases left between them. The CDR3 is made up of 15 amino acids. The CDR3: CASSLGAVPRDEQYF. The CDR3 nucleotides are TGTGCCAGCAGCTTGGGCGCGGTCCCCAGAGACGAGCAGTACTTC.

This chain connects TRBV11-2 to TRBJ2-7; 9 nucleotides match TRBD2. The V segment lost 6 bases and the J segment 2 bases; nucleotides outside the gene matches: 11. This CDR3 spans 16 amino acids. Per the germline V gene, CDR1 is SGHAT and CDR2 is FQNNGV. The CDR3 bases are TGTGCCAGCAGACACTGGGGCGGGAGGGCACCCTACGAGCAGTACTTC. It yields the protein CASRHWGGRAPYEQYF.

The chain couples TRBV29-1 to TRBJ2-7, with D perhaps TRBD1 (6 bases). Trimming shortened V by 6 bases and J by 3 bases, and 12 bases separated the two germline ends. The germline V gene encodes CDR1 SQVTM and CDR2 ANQGSEA. The CDR3 totals 12 residues. The CDR3 nucleotides read TGCAGCGTGGTCCGGGACAACTACGAGCAGTACTTC. It specifies CSVVRDNYEQYF.

This chain uses TRBV9 with TRBJ1-1; D may be TRBD1 (6 bases). CDR3 length: 16 residues. The V end lost 0 bases, the J end lost 0 bases, and 12 bases lay between the germline ends. Looked up from germline, CDR1 is SGDLS and CDR2 is YYNGEE. CDR3 sequence: CASSVVTGIMNTEAFF. The CDR3 DNA is TGTGCCAGCAGCGTAGTGACAGGCATCATGAACACTGAAGCTTTCTTT. Looking up the rest from reference TRBV9 and TRBJ1-1 gives the full variable domain: DSGVTQTPKHLITATGQRVTLRCSPRSGDLSVYWYQQSLDQGLQFLIQYYNGEERAKGNILERFSAQQFPDLHSELNLSSLELGDSALYFCASSVVTGIMNTEAFFGQGTRLTVV.

The chain employs TRBV4-3 and TRBJ2-7; tentatively, D is TRBD1 (5 bases). Germline V lookup: CDR1 LGHNA, CDR2 YSLEER. The CDR3 has 13 residues. The germline V and J ends were trimmed by 0 bases and 6 bases, with 9 bases remaining between them. CDR3 in amino acids: CASSQDLGAEQYF. The CDR3 DNA follows: TGCGCCAGCAGCCAAGATCTAGGGGCCGAGCAGTACTTC.

The V call is TRBV4-1, the J call TRBJ2-7, with D maybe TRBD2 (7 bases). From germline, CDR1 is MGHRA and CDR2 YSYEKL. This CDR3 region has 14 residues. The germline V and J ends were trimmed by 6 bases and 7 bases, with 19 bases remaining between them. The CDR3 protein is CASREYPGGPEQYF. The CDR3 DNA sequence: TGCGCCAGCAGGGAATACCCCGGGGGGCCTGAGCAGTACTTC.

The chain carries TRBV6-5 and TRBJ1-3; 7 positions agree with TRBD1. V shed 10 bases and J 2 bases; nucleotides not matched to a gene: 11. CDR3 length equals 15 residues. Germline V gene sequence: CDR1 MNHEY, CDR2 SVGAGI. The CDR3 loop is CATSPQGEAGNTIYF. CDR3 coding DNA: TGTGCCACCTCCCCCCAGGGGGAAGCTGGAAACACCATATATTTT.

This clone occurred once. The J gene is TRBJ2-7, the V gene TRBV19; 11 bases are a match to TRBD2. Germline V gives CDR1 LNHDA, CDR2 SQIVND (reference sequence). After removal of 4 bases from V and 4 bases from J, the junction contained 6 bases not matched to a gene. The CDR3 has 15 residues. This CDR3 is CASSTQLAGVYEQYF. The CDR3 DNA reads as TGTGCCAGTAGTACCCAACTAGCGGGAGTTTACGAGCAGTACTTC.

The chain couples TRBV7-6 to TRBJ2-1; tentative D call: TRBD2 (6 bases). There are 13 residues in the CDR3. The germline V gene encodes CDR1 SGHVS and CDR2 FNYEAQ. V was shortened by 2 bases and J by 7 bases, with 9 bases between the two germline ends. DNA for the CDR3: TGTGCCAGCAGCTTACTAGCGACTAATGAGCAGTTCTTC. As protein: CASSLLATNEQFF.

The rearrangement links TRBV3-1 (or the pseudogene TRBV3-2) to TRBJ1-5, with D maybe TRBD1 (5 bases). The CDR3 consists of 14 residues. Germline V lookup: CDR1 LGHDT, CDR2 YNNKEL (reference sequence). Trimming stripped 1 base from V and 7 bases from J, with 11 bases between. The CDR3 spells CASSQAQGRQPQHF. CDR3 DNA sequence: TGTGCCAGCAGCCAAGCCCAGGGTAGGCAGCCCCAGCATTTT.

This sequence joins TRBV16 and TRBJ1-1; D is unclear. The CDR3 length is 16 residues. Deletions cut 7 bases from V and 5 bases from J, with 23 bases between. Germline CDR1 KGHSY, CDR2 FQNENV. CDR3 loop: CASKGETPHIGTEAFF. CDR3 nucleotide sequence: TGTGCCAGCAAGGGAGAGACTCCCCATATAGGGACTGAAGCTTTCTTT.

The V call is TRBV18, the J call TRBJ1-4, with 7 positions matching TRBD1. The CDR3 spans 16 residues. CDR1 and CDR2 from the germline V gene are KGHSH and LQKENI. V shed 3 bases, J shed 2 bases, and the junction held 6 bases outside the gene matches. CDR3 nucleotides: TGTGCCAGCTCACCTACCACAGGGGCCACTAATGAAAAACTGTTTTTT. This sequence encodes CASSPTTGATNEKLFF.

The chain links TRBV5-1 to TRBJ2-3, with 7 bases aligning to TRBD2. This CDR3 is 15 amino acids long. The germline V gene encodes CDR1 SGHRS and CDR2 YFSETQ. The V and J ends lost 4 bases and 3 bases, in that order; junction bases with no gene match: 8. CDR3 residues: CASSPREGGTDTQYF. The CDR3 coding sequence is TGCGCCAGCAGCCCGAGGGAGGGCGGTACAGATACGCAGTATTTT.

V usage is TRBV7-9 and J usage is TRBJ1-3; no definite D call. CDR1 SEHNR and CDR2 FQNEAQ come from the germline V gene (reference sequence). The CDR3 covers 14 residues. The ends were cut back, 8 bases at V and 0 bases at J, with 11 bases in the middle. This CDR3 is CASGQKSSGNTIYF. Written as DNA, the CDR3 is TGTGCCAGCGGGCAGAAAAGCTCTGGAAACACCATATATTTT.